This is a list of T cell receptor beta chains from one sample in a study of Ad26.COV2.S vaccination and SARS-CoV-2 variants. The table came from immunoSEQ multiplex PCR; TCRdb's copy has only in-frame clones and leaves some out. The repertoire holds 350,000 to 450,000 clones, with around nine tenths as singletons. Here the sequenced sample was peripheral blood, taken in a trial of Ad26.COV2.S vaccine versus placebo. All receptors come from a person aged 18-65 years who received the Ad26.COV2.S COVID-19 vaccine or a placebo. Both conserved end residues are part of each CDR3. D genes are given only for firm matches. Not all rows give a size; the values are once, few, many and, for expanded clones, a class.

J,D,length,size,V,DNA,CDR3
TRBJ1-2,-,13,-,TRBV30,TGTGCCTGGAGAGCGGGCGGGGTAGGGGGCTACACCTTC,CAWRAGGVGGYTF
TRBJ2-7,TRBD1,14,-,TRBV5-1,TGCGCCAGCAGCACCGGGACAGGGCGAGCCGAGCAGTACTTC,CASSTGTGRAEQYF
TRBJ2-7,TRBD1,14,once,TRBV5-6,TGTGCCAGCAGCCCCATTGGACAGGTGTACGAGCAGTACTTC,CASSPIGQVYEQYF
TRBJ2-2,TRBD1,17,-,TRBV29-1,TGCAGCGTTGAAGATAGGTGGACAGGGGCGAACACCGGGGAGCTGTTTTTT,CSVEDRWTGANTGELFF
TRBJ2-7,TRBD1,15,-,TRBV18,TGTGCCAGCTCGCGGGACAGGGGGCCCTCCTACGAGCAGTACTTC,CASSRDRGPSYEQYF
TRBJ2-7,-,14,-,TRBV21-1,TGTGCCAGCAGCAAAGAGGCATTCTCCTACGAGCAGTACTTC,CASSKEAFSYEQYF
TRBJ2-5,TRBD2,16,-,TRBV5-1,TGCGCCAGCAGCTTGGCCGTAACTAGCGGACAAGAGACCCAGTACTTC,CASSLAVTSGQETQYF
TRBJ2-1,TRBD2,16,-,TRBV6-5,TGTGCCAGCAGTTCAGCCGGACTAGCGGGAGGCAATGAGCAGTTCTTC,CASSSAGLAGGNEQFF
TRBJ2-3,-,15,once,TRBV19,TGTGCCAGTAGTCCCCGACTGGCTCCAACAGATACGCAGTATTTT,CASSPRLAPTDTQYF
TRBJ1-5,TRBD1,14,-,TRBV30,TGTGCCTGGGGAGGACACAGGGGAGGTCAGCCCCAGCATTTT,CAWGGHRGGQPQHF
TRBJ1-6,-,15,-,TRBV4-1,TGCGCCAGCAGGGGAAGAGGCGGGGGGGATTCACCCCTCCACTTT,CASRGRGGGDSPLHF
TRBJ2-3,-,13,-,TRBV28,TGTGCCAGCAGTTTAGCAATCACAGATACGCAGTATTTT,CASSLAITDTQYF
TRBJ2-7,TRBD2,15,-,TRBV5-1,TGCGCCAGCAGCTACCCTCGAGCGGGGCTCTACGAGCAGTACTTC,CASSYPRAGLYEQYF
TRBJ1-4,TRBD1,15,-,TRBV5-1,TGCGCCAGCGGTTTTGCGGGGACAGCGTATGAAAAACTGTTTTTT,CASGFAGTAYEKLFF
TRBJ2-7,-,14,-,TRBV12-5,TGTGCTAGTGGTTTGAGAGACCCCACCTACGAGCAGTACTTC,CASGLRDPTYEQYF
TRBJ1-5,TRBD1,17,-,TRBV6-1,TGTGCCAGCAGTGAAGTCCCGGGACAGGGATTCAATCAGCCCCAGCATTTT,CASSEVPGQGFNQPQHF
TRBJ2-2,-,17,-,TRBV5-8,TGTGCCATCCCTGCGACAGGAACGAACTGGGGCACCGGGGAGCTGTTTTTT,CAIPATGTNWGTGELFF
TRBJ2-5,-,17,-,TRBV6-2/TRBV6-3,TGTGCCAGCAGTCTTGAGGGACTCCCATCGTACCAAGAGACCCAGTACTTC,CASSLEGLPSYQETQYF
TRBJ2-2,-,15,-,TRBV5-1,TGCGCCAGCAGCTTATCCGGGGCTCAAACCGGGGAGCTGTTTTTT,CASSLSGAQTGELFF
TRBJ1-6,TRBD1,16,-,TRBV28,TGTGCCAGCAGTTTAACTCCAGGGGGGGGTAATTCACCCCTCCACTTT,CASSLTPGGGNSPLHF
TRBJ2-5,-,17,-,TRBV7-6,TGTGCCAGCAGCCCCTTATCGGGTCTCCCTGTCCAAGAGACCCAGTACTTC,CASSPLSGLPVQETQYF
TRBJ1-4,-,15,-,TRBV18,TGTGCCAGCTCCGTTGGGGCCGGCGGGGGCGAAAAACTGTTTTTT,CASSVGAGGGEKLFF
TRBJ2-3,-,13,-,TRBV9,TGTGCCAGCAGCGCGCCCGGGGCAGATACGCAGTATTTT,CASSAPGADTQYF
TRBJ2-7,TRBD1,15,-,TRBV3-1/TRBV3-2,TGTGCCAGCAGCCGGCCCGGGACAGGGTCCTACGAGCAGTACTTC,CASSRPGTGSYEQYF
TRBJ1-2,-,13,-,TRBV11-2,TGTGCCAGCAGCTTAGGTCCCAGGGAAGGCTACACCTTC,CASSLGPREGYTF
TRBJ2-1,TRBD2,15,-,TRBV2,TGTGCCAGCAGTCCCCTCCAGCGGGGTGGTGCAAGGCAGTTCTTC,CASSPLQRGGARQFF
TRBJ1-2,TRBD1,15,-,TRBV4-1,TGCGCCAGCAGCCAACGACAGGGGGGATATTATGGCTACACCTTC,CASSQRQGGYYGYTF
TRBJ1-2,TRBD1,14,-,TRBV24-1,TGTGCCACCAGAGCCCCGGGACAGCGGAATGGCTACACCTTC,CATRAPGQRNGYTF
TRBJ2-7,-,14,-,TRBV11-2,TGTGCCAGCAGCCTCACAGGGCTATCCTACGAGCAGTACTTC,CASSLTGLSYEQYF
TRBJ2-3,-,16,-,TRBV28,TGTGCCAGCACCCTGGAGCCCGGGACAAACACAGATACGCAGTATTTT,CASTLEPGTNTDTQYF
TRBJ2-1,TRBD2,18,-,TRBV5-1,TGCGCCAGCAGCTTCTGGACTAGCGGAGCCGGCTCCTACAATGAGCAGTTCTTC,CASSFWTSGAGSYNEQFF
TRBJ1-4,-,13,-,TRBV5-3,TGTGCCAGAAGCTTGTACAATAATGAAAAACTGTTTTTT,CARSLYNNEKLFF
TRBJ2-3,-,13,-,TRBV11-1,TGTGCCAGCAGCGGCATCTCAGGAGATACGCAGTATTTT,CASSGISGDTQYF
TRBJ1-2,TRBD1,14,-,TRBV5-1,TGCGCCAGCAGCTTGGGACAGGGGAACTATGGCTACACCTTC,CASSLGQGNYGYTF
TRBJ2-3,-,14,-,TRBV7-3,TGTGCCAGCAGCTTAACGGAGAGCACAGATACGCAGTATTTT,CASSLTESTDTQYF
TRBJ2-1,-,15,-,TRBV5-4,TGTGCCAGCAGCTTGGGGTTAGCGGAGGGCGGTGAGCAGTTCTTC,CASSLGLAEGGEQFF
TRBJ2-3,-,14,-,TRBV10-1,TGCGCCAGCAGTGACATCGGAGGGTTAGATACGCAGTATTTT,CASSDIGGLDTQYF
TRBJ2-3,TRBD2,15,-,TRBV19,TGTGCCAGTAGTAGGCCTAGCGGACCCACAGATACGCAGTATTTT,CASSRPSGPTDTQYF
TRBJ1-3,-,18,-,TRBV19,TGTGCCAGTAGTAGGGAGACAGGTTACCAAAGCTCTGGAAACACCATATATTTT,CASSRETGYQSSGNTIYF
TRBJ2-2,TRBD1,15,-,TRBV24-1,TGTGCCACCAGTGAAAAAGGGACAGGGCGAGGGGAGCTGTTTTTT,CATSEKGTGRGELFF
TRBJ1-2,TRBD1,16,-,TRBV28,TGTGCCAGCCGTTCCTCCGGGACAGGGGTTTGGTATGGCTACACCTTC,CASRSSGTGVWYGYTF
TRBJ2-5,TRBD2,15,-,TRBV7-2,TGTGCCAGCTCCCTTGGGCTAGCGGGAGGTGAGACCCAGTACTTC,CASSLGLAGGETQYF
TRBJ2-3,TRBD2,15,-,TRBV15,TGTGCCACCAGCAGATCGGCAACTAGCGGAGATACGCAGTATTTT,CATSRSATSGDTQYF
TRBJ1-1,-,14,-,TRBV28,TGTGCCAGCAATTTAGCTACAGGGAACACTGAAGCTTTCTTT,CASNLATGNTEAFF
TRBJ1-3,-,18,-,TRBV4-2,TGTGCCAGCAGCCCTAACCCCGCAGAGGGGGGTTATGGAAACACCATATATTTT,CASSPNPAEGGYGNTIYF